These 32 T cell receptor beta chains came from one sample sequenced in a study of OX40 agonist ivuxolimab in advanced cancers. Repertoires were generated with immunoSEQ multiplex PCR, while TCRdb's copy carries only in-frame clones and drops some. The sample includes 90,000 to 120,000 clones, 80% to 95% seen only once; the top ten take approximately 1.1%. The specimen was CD4+ or CD8+ T cells sorted from blood, collected in a trial of the OX40 agonist ivuxolimab. Receptor source: an adult with an advanced solid tumor such as melanoma, head and neck, liver or kidney cancer.

The chain couples TRBV11-2 to TRBJ1-1, with D unclear. V was cut by 2 bases and J by 0 bases, with 7 bases left in between. Germline V gene data show CDR1 as SGHAT and CDR2 as FQNNGV. The CDR3 length is 14 residues. As DNA, the CDR3 is TGTGCCAGCAGCTTAAACGCGATGAACACTGAAGCTTTCTTT. It yields the protein CASSLNAMNTEAFF.

The chain is built from TRBV9 and TRBJ2-6, with 11 bases that match TRBD2. This CDR3 spans 20 amino acids. V was pared by 0 bases and J by 0 bases, with 8 bases of the junction left unmatched. Germline CDR1 SGDLS, CDR2 YYNGEE. CDR3 DNA sequence: TGTGCCAGCAGCGTAGAGGAACAGGGACTAGCGGCCTCTGGGGCCAACGTCCTGACTTTC. It encodes CASSVEEQGLAASGANVLTF.

The chain combines TRBV20-1 with TRBJ2-7; D is unclear. The CDR3 loop spans 11 amino acids. Trimming left V 2 bases short and J 4 bases short, with 6 bases between. Germline V gene lookup returns CDR1 DFQATT and CDR2 SNEGSKA (reference sequence). This chain's CDR3 is CSARIKYEQYF. CDR3 coding DNA: TGCAGTGCTAGAATCAAGTACGAGCAGTACTTC.

The chain employs TRBV28 and TRBJ1-1; D is undetermined. Germline V lookup: CDR1 MDHEN, CDR2 SYDVKM. CDR3 length equals 15 residues. V was clipped by 3 bases and J by 0 bases, with 11 bases between them. The CDR3 DNA reads as TGTGCCAGCAGTTTGCGTGCGGGGTTGAACACTGAAGCTTTCTTT. Its protein is CASSLRAGLNTEAFF.

This clone was observed once. CDR3 sequence (DNA): TGTGCCAGCAGACTAGCGGGAGGGAACACCGGGGAGCTGTTTTTT. This translates into CASRLAGGNTGELFF. This chain uses TRBV19 with TRBJ2-2; 13 nucleotides agree with TRBD2. Germline V gene lookup returns CDR1 LNHDA and CDR2 SQIVND (reference sequence). With 9 bases clipped from V and 1 base from J, the junction kept 2 bases outside the gene matches. The CDR3 covers 15 residues.

The J gene is TRBJ1-2, the V gene TRBV29-1; possible D gene TRBD1, 5 bases. Germline V lookup: CDR1 SQVTM, CDR2 ANQGSEA. V gave up 3 bases and J gave up 8 bases, with 16 bases separating them. This CDR3 has 13 amino acids. CDR3 region: CSVDPGTLDGYTF. The CDR3 DNA reads TGCAGCGTTGACCCCGGGACCCTCGACGGCTACACCTTC.

This chain connects TRBV28 to TRBJ2-2; D is possibly TRBD1 (6 bases). The CDR3 is 14 residues long. Germline assignment: CDR1 MDHEN and CDR2 SYDVKM. V was pared by 7 bases and J by 4 bases, with 13 bases between. The DNA for the CDR3 is TGTGCCAGCATCTCGCAGGGGAGCACCGGGGAGCTGTTTTTT. It is translated as CASISQGSTGELFF. Full variable domain (missing parts from reference TRBV28 and TRBJ2-2): DVKVTQSSRYLVKRTGEKVFLECVQDMDHENMFWYRQDPGLGLRLIYFSYDVKMKEKGDIPEGYSVSREKKERFSLILESASTNQTSMYLCASISQGSTGELFFGEGSRLTVL.

The rearrangement joins TRBV4-1 to TRBJ1-2; a weak D match, TRBD1 (6 bases). The ends were cut back, 1 base at V and 2 bases at J, with 11 bases in the middle. Germline-derived CDR1 and CDR2 are MGHRA and YSYEKL. This CDR3 spans 15 amino acids. CDR3 nucleotides: TGCGCCAGCAGCCAAGTGCCAGGGGAAAACTATGGCTACACCTTC. It translates to CASSQVPGENYGYTF.

The J gene is TRBJ2-3, the V gene TRBV2; the match to TRBD2 covers 7 bases. The V and J ends lost 6 bases and 0 bases, in that order; junction bases with no gene match: 6. The CDR3 consists of 15 residues. CDR1 and CDR2 (germline): SNHLY, FYNNEI. The CDR3: CASSPSGTSTDTQYF. CDR3 sequence (DNA): TGTGCCAGCAGCCCCAGCGGGACTAGCACAGATACGCAGTATTTT.

This clone was recorded a few times. The chain has TRBV4-3 and TRBJ1-1; a weak D match, TRBD1 (5 bases). Per germline, CDR1 LGHNA and CDR2 YSLEER. V was trimmed by 1 base and J by 9 bases, leaving 18 bases between them. The CDR3 has 15 residues. DNA for the CDR3: TGCGCCAGCAGCCAAGGTCATGAGGCAGGGATTCAAGCTTTCTTT. Protein product: CASSQGHEAGIQAFF.

V gene TRBV9 combines with J gene TRBJ1-3; unclear D gene. CDR1 and CDR2 from the germline V gene are SGDLS and YYNGEE. This CDR3 comprises 15 residues. Trimming took 3 bases from V and 6 from J, leaving 16 bases between them. The CDR3 sequence is CASSGQVAAENTIYF. The CDR3 DNA reads as TGTGCCAGCAGCGGCCAGGTTGCTGCGGAAAACACCATATATTTT. Complete variable domain (other parts from reference TRBV9 and TRBJ1-3): DSGVTQTPKHLITATGQRVTLRCSPRSGDLSVYWYQQSLDQGLQFLIQYYNGEERAKGNILERFSAQQFPDLHSELNLSSLELGDSALYFCASSGQVAAENTIYFGEGSWLTVV.

The chain is built from TRBV27 and TRBJ1-2; 7 nucleotides match TRBD1. The CDR3 has 13 residues. Germline CDR1 reads MNHEY; CDR2 reads SMNVEV (reference sequence). V shed 3 bases, J shed 4 bases, and the junction held 2 bases outside the gene matches. The CDR3 spells CASSLQGGYGYTF. CDR3 sequence (DNA): TGTGCCAGCAGTTTGCAGGGGGGCTATGGCTACACCTTC.

The gene calls are TRBV11-2 and TRBJ1-2; D not resolved. The CDR3 spans 13 residues. The V gene lost 1 base and the J gene lost 8 bases, with 11 bases spanning the gap. Germline V gene sequence: CDR1 SGHAT, CDR2 FQNNGV. CDR3 residues: CASSLGSLGGYTF. For the CDR3, the DNA is TGTGCCAGCAGCTTAGGGTCTCTTGGGGGCTACACCTTC.

The chain uses TRBV25-1 and TRBJ1-3; D gene uncertain. V was clipped by 1 base and J by 2 bases, with 9 bases between them. Germline lookup yields CDR1 MGHDK and CDR2 SYGVNS. This CDR3 contains 15 residues. The CDR3 DNA reads as TGTGCCAGCAGTGAATCCCCAGTAGCTGGAAACACCATATATTTT. Its translation is CASSESPVAGNTIYF.

V usage is TRBV14 and J usage is TRBJ2-4; 7 nucleotides align to TRBD1. Germline V gene sequence: CDR1 SGHDN, CDR2 FVKESK. The CDR3 has 13 residues. V gave up 5 bases and J gave up 7 bases; unmatched junction bases: 5. The DNA for the CDR3 is TGTGCCAGCAGCTTTGACAGGGCCAACATTCAGTACTTC. Translated, it gives CASSFDRANIQYF.

The rearrangement uses TRBV5-1 and TRBJ2-1; 16 bases map to TRBD2. V shed 1 base, J shed 4 bases, and the junction held 5 bases outside the gene matches. Looked up from germline, CDR1 is SGHRS and CDR2 is YFSETQ. This CDR3 contains 18 residues. CDR3 amino acids: CASSLPPGLAGGYNEQFF. The CDR3 DNA reads as TGCGCCAGCAGCTTGCCGCCGGGACTAGCGGGAGGGTACAATGAGCAGTTCTTC.

V gene TRBV6-5 combines with J gene TRBJ2-7, with D tentatively TRBD1 or TRBD2 (6 bases each). The germline V and J ends were trimmed by 3 bases and 7 bases, with 16 bases remaining between them. The length of the CDR3 is 14 residues. Germline CDR1 is MNHEY and CDR2 is SVGAGI. CDR3 sequence: CASSYYTGAGEQYF. DNA for the CDR3: TGTGCCAGCAGTTATTATACGGGGGCAGGTGAGCAGTACTTC.

Only one count was recorded for this clone. The chain uses TRBV28 and TRBJ2-3; D may correspond to TRBD1 or TRBD2 (6 bases each). This CDR3 comprises 16 residues. Between the trimmed V and J ends, which lost 2 bases and 5 bases, there was a span of 17 bases. Germline-derived CDR1 and CDR2 are MDHEN and SYDVKM. CDR3 DNA: TGTGCCAGCAGTTTAGGGGGGCCGGTAGCAAGAGATACGCAGTATTTT. This sequence encodes CASSLGGPVARDTQYF.

V is TRBV6-1 and J is TRBJ2-2, with 7 positions matching TRBD1. There are 15 residues in the CDR3. Germline V CDR1 and CDR2: MNHNS, SASEGT. Trimming took 6 bases from V and 0 from J; bases not matched to a gene: 4. CDR3 bases: TGTGCCAGCAGCGTGGGACAGCCGAACACCGGGGAGCTGTTTTTT. Its protein is CASSVGQPNTGELFF.

The chain's CDR3 is CASKWIYRGLVGNTIYF. The DNA of the CDR3 is TGCGCCAGCAAGTGGATTTACAGGGGGCTGGTCGGAAACACCATATATTTT. The rearrangement uses TRBV10-1 and TRBJ1-3, with 9 bases that match TRBD1. The length of the CDR3 is 17 residues. Germline loops: CDR1 WNHNN, CDR2 SYGVQD (reference sequence). With V trimmed by 7 bases and J by 4 bases, 14 bases remained unmatched.

The rearrangement uses TRBV7-9 and TRBJ2-1; D call uncertain. CDR3 size: 12 residues. V dropped 4 bases and J dropped 9 bases, with 10 bases sitting between them. Looked up from germline, CDR1 is SEHNR and CDR2 is FQNEAQ (reference sequence). The CDR3 DNA reads as TGTGCCAGCAGCTCGATTAAAGGTGAGCAGTTCTTC. Protein sequence: CASSSIKGEQFF.

This clone came up once. The genes are TRBV28 and TRBJ2-5; D is unresolved. Germline V gene data show CDR1 as MDHEN and CDR2 as SYDVKM. V dropped 2 bases and J dropped 1 base, with 8 bases sitting between them. This CDR3 has 14 amino acids. The CDR3 DNA is TGTGCCAGCAGTTTAGGTGGGCTCCAAGAGACCCAGTACTTC. It encodes CASSLGGLQETQYF.

The genes are TRBV5-8 and TRBJ1-1; a possible D gene is TRBD1 (5 bases). The CDR3 is made up of 14 amino acids. Trimming stripped 5 bases from V and 3 bases from J, with 14 bases between. The germline gives CDR1 SGHTS, CDR2 YDEGEE. In DNA form, the CDR3 reads TGTGCCAGCAGGTGGGGGACTAGGGACACTGAAGCTTTCTTT. As protein: CASRWGTRDTEAFF.

This rearrangement joins TRBV28 to TRBJ2-5; perhaps TRBD2 as D (5 bases). The CDR3 is 14 amino acids. CDR1 and CDR2 from the germline V gene are MDHEN and SYDVKM. Trimming left V 3 bases short and J 7 bases short, with 15 bases between. The CDR3 DNA reads TGTGCCAGCAGTTTCGGCGGGCCGCCGGGGACCCAGTACTTC. Translated: CASSFGGPPGTQYF.

The chain is built from TRBV6-5 and TRBJ2-7; D gene unclear. V was trimmed by 5 bases and J by 1 base, leaving 12 bases between them. Germline V gene lookup returns CDR1 MNHEY and CDR2 SVGAGI. This CDR3 is built from 14 residues. The DNA of the CDR3 is TGTGCCAGCAGTGTATCCCGGTCTTCCTACGAGCAGTACTTC. Translation gives CASSVSRSSYEQYF.

This rearrangement joins TRBV7-3 to TRBJ2-1, with 8 bases lining up with TRBD2. This CDR3 is 14 amino acids long. The ends lost 5 bases at V and 9 bases at J; junction bases unmatched: 9. CDR1 and CDR2 (germline): SGHTA, FQGTGA. The CDR3 loop is CASSSSGLDTEQFF. The CDR3 DNA sequence: TGTGCCAGCAGCAGCTCGGGACTAGATACTGAGCAGTTCTTC. The full variable domain, completed using reference TRBV7-3 and TRBJ2-1, is GAGVSQTPSNKVTEKGKYVELRCDPISGHTALYWYRQSLGQGPEFLIYFQGTGAADDSGLPNDRFFAVRPEGSVSTLKIQRTERGDSAVYLCASSSSGLDTEQFFGPGTRLTVL.

The chain carries TRBV10-3 and TRBJ1-3, with no clear D. V gave up 3 bases and J gave up 3 bases, with 0 bases separating them. Germline CDR1 is ENHRY and CDR2 is SYGVKD. The CDR3 is 11 residues long. This CDR3 is CAISDGNTIYF. The CDR3 DNA reads TGTGCCATCAGTGATGGAAACACCATATATTTT.

This clone was detected once. The chain uses TRBV28 and TRBJ2-7; weak D call: TRBD2 (6 bases). The CDR3 has 15 residues. Germline CDR1 and CDR2: MDHEN and SYDVKM. Trimming cost V 6 bases and J 2 bases, with 17 bases left between them. This CDR3 reads CASRNLGGVPYEQYF. CDR3 DNA sequence: TGTGCCAGCAGAAACCTAGGAGGGGTTCCCTACGAGCAGTACTTC.

This chain connects TRBV30 to TRBJ2-1; a weak D match, TRBD2 (6 bases). The CDR3 has 12 residues. V was cut by 5 bases and J by 8 bases, with 13 bases left in between. In germline, CDR1 is GTSNPN, CDR2 SVGIG (reference sequence). The chain's CDR3 is CAWAAGWDEQFF. DNA for the CDR3: TGTGCCTGGGCGGCGGGATGGGATGAGCAGTTCTTC. The full variable domain, its missing parts supplied by reference TRBV30 and TRBJ2-1, is SQTIHQWPATLVQPVGSPLSLECTVEGTSNPNLYWYRQAAGRGLQLLFYSVGIGQISSEVPQNLSASRPQDRQFILSSKKLLLSDSGFYLCAWAAGWDEQFFGPGTRLTVL.

DNA for the CDR3: TGTGCCAGCAGCCCCCCTAGGGGGGGCCAAGAGACCCAGTACTTC. Residues: CASSPPRGGQETQYF. The chain recombines TRBV9 with TRBJ2-5, with D possibly TRBD2 on 7 matching bases. In germline, CDR1 is SGDLS, CDR2 YYNGEE. Deletions cut 4 bases from V and 1 base from J, with 14 bases between. The CDR3 runs 15 residues.

The chain employs TRBV27 and TRBJ1-4, with D possibly TRBD1 on 5 matching bases. This CDR3 is 14 amino acids long. Between the trimmed V and J ends, which lost 5 bases and 3 bases, there was a span of 10 bases. Germline V lookup: CDR1 MNHEY, CDR2 SMNVEV (reference sequence). The CDR3 DNA follows: TGTGCCAGCAGTCCCTGGGGGTCTAATGAAAAACTGTTTTTT. Translating gives CASSPWGSNEKLFF.

This rearrangement joins TRBV19 to TRBJ2-5; D possibly corresponds to TRBD1 (5 bases). The germline V and J ends were trimmed by 7 bases and 2 bases, with 11 bases remaining between them. CDR1 is LNHDA, CDR2 SQIVND, per germline (reference sequence). The CDR3 is 13 amino acids. The CDR3 spells CASTPRQQETQYF. For the CDR3, the DNA is TGTGCCAGTACCCCAAGACAGCAAGAGACCCAGTACTTC.